This TCR beta chain was captured by sequencing in a study of radiotherapy plus CTLA-4 blockade in lung cancer. Study in general: Objective responses were observed in less than 20% of patients, and disease control was achieved by roughly 31%.

The CDR3 is made up of 15 amino acids. Trimming cost V 1 base and J 9 bases, with 13 bases left between them. The germline V gene encodes CDR1 SEHNR and CDR2 FQNEAQ (reference sequence). Overall study results and limits: Among reported predictors of response, early blood T cell clone dynamics with interferon-beta performed best.

The method was immunoSEQ multiplex PCR; TCRdb's version includes in-frame clones alone and lacks a portion of them. The top ten clones hold 11% of a sample with some 34,000 clones, about two thirds of them seen once. To note about this clone: What it binds is not known.

The source was peripheral blood, collected from a patient treated with radiotherapy plus ipilimumab. The V gene is TRBV7-9, the J gene TRBJ1-6, with D perhaps TRBD1 (6 bases). This receptor was identified in a human donor with non-small cell lung cancer who had stable disease on radiotherapy plus ipilimumab. The CDR3 DNA reads as TGTGCCAGCAGCTTAGAGGGGGGGGCAGGTTCACCCCTCCACTTT. Translated: CASSLEGGAGSPLHF.